The source of this T cell receptor beta chain is a study of molecular identifiers for immune sequencing clone quantification. TCRdb ran MiXCR on the PCR reads and lists one entry per CDR3 protein. The sample carries about 86,000 distinct CDR3 sequences, 20% to 30% recorded once. This clonotype turned up a few times. The CD8+CD4-CCR7+CD45RA+ phenotype defined the sorted naive CD8 T cells. The sequencing input was naive CD8+ T cells from blood, with Jurkat cell RNA spiked in. This sample's subset: FACS-sorted CD8+CD4-CCR7+CD45RA+ naive T cells. The clonotype originates from a human donor in good health. Some libraries in this study had Jurkat cell RNA spiked in.

CDR3: CATSGTSFNQPQHF. DNA for the CDR3: TGTGCCACCAGTGGGACAAGCTTCAATCAGCCCCAGCATTTT. The V and J genes are TRBV24-1 and TRBJ1-5; tentatively, D is TRBD1 (5 bases). V lost 5 bases, J lost 3 bases, and 10 bases lay in between. Looked up from germline, CDR1 is KGHDR and CDR2 is SFDVKD. The CDR3 runs to 14 residues.